Presented here are 16 T cell receptor beta chains from one specimen sequenced in a study of memory CD4+ T cells and cytomegalovirus serostatus. The sort gate was single viable CD3+CD4+CD8-CD45RO+ cells for memory CD4+ T cells. TCRdb's table, derived via immunoSEQ multiplex PCR, lists solely in-frame clones and lacks some. The table shows roughly 76,000 clones, with roughly 78% occurring only once. The sample taken for sequencing was memory CD4+ T cells from blood. These receptor sequences come from an adult in good health and CMV-seropositive.

The CDR3 coding sequence is TGCGCCAGCAGCTTGGACCGGAGCTCCTACGAGCAGTACGTC. Translated: CASSLDRSSYEQYV. This sequence joins TRBV4-3 and TRBJ2-7, with D uncertain. Looked up from germline, CDR1 is LGHNA and CDR2 is YSLEER. The CDR3 sequence is 14 residues long. V was shortened by 5 bases and J by 0 bases, with 11 bases between the two germline ends.

This clone was picked up a small number of times. The rearrangement joins TRBV2 to TRBJ1-5; D uncertain. The CDR3 has 14 residues. CDR1 is SNHLY and CDR2 is FYNNEI in the germline V gene. The germline V and J ends were trimmed by 3 bases and 7 bases, with 13 bases remaining between them. The CDR3, as DNA: TGTGCCAGCAGTGAGGACCGAGCCTGGCAGCCCCAGCATTTT. This sequence encodes CASSEDRAWQPQHF. The variable domain in full, with the rest retrieved from reference TRBV2 and TRBJ1-5, is EPEVTQTPSHQVTQMGQEVILRCVPISNHLYFYWYRQILGQKVEFLVSFYNNEISEKSEIFDDQFSVERPDGSNFTLKIRSTKLEDSAMYFCASSEDRAWQPQHFGDGTRLSIL.

The CDR3, as DNA: TGTGCCAGCAGCTTAGATCATGGGGATGAGCAGTTCTTC. Its protein is CASSLDHGDEQFF. The V and J genes are TRBV11-3 and TRBJ2-1; D remains ambiguous. V was cut by 0 bases and J by 8 bases, with 8 bases left in between. The CDR3 is 13 residues long. CDR1 and CDR2 from the germline V gene are SGHNT and YENEEA.

This rearrangement joins TRBV7-9 to TRBJ1-1; 7 nucleotides match TRBD1. The CDR3 length is 15 residues. Germline lookup yields CDR1 SEHNR and CDR2 FQNEAQ (reference sequence). Germline trimming cut 1 base from V and 11 bases from J; bases unmatched to any gene: 13. CDR3 coding DNA: TGTGCCAGCAGCTTAGTCACCGGCGAGGGACAGAGGGCTTTCTTT. It is translated as CASSLVTGEGQRAFF.

The V and J genes are TRBV18 and TRBJ1-1, with TRBD1 as a possible D gene (6 bases). The CDR3 loop spans 13 amino acids. The germline V gene has CDR1 KGHSH and CDR2 LQKENI. The germline V and J ends were trimmed by 2 bases and 5 bases, with 9 bases remaining between them. Written as DNA, the CDR3 is TGTGCCAGCTCACCAGAAGGGGGGACTGAAGCTTTCTTT. Translated: CASSPEGGTEAFF.

The rearrangement joins TRBV7-2 to TRBJ1-2; tentative D call: TRBD1 (5 bases). The V end lost 5 bases, the J end lost 2 bases, and 9 bases lay between the germline ends. CDR3 length: 13 residues. Germline V gives CDR1 SGHTA, CDR2 FQGNSA. The CDR3: CASSRGGNYGYTF. DNA for the CDR3: TGTGCCAGCAGCCGCGGGGGGAACTATGGCTACACCTTC. Full variable domain (missing parts from reference TRBV7-2 and TRBJ1-2): GAGVSQSPSNKVTEKGKDVELRCDPISGHTALYWYRQSLGQGLEFLIYFQGNSAPDKSGLPSDRFSAERTGGSVSTLTIQRTQQEDSAVYLCASSRGGNYGYTFGSGTRLTVV.

This clone appeared a few times. The rearrangement uses TRBV28 and TRBJ1-1; D is uncertain. This CDR3 contains 13 residues. Germline loops: CDR1 MDHEN, CDR2 SYDVKM. With 3 bases removed from V and 1 base from J, the gap between germline ends came to 6 bases. The CDR3 nucleotides are TGTGCCAGCAGTTTCTCAGGGAACACTGAAGCTTTCTTT. Protein: CASSFSGNTEAFF.

This clone occurred once. V gene TRBV30 combines with J gene TRBJ2-1; TRBD2 is a possible D gene (6 bases). The germline V gene encodes CDR1 GTSNPN and CDR2 SVGIG (reference sequence). The CDR3 is 15 amino acids. V was shortened by 2 bases and J by 12 bases, with 23 bases between the two germline ends. The CDR3 DNA reads as TGTGCCTGGAGTCTTTCCCATATTCAGGGAGGTGGGCAGTTCTTC. Translating it yields CAWSLSHIQGGGQFF. The full variable domain, completed using reference TRBV30 and TRBJ2-1, is SQTIHQWPATLVQPVGSPLSLECTVEGTSNPNLYWYRQAAGRGLQLLFYSVGIGQISSEVPQNLSASRPQDRQFILSSKKLLLSDSGFYLCAWSLSHIQGGGQFFGPGTRLTVL.

This rearrangement joins TRBV18 to TRBJ2-1; 8 bases map to TRBD2. The J segment lost 8 bases and the V segment lost 0 bases, leaving 6 bases of the junction unmatched. The CDR3 extends over 15 amino acids. Germline V gene sequence: CDR1 KGHSH, CDR2 LQKENI. The CDR3 DNA sequence: TGTGCCAGCTCACCACCTAGCGGGATTAGACATGAGCAGTTCTTC. This encodes CASSPPSGIRHEQFF.

The gene calls are TRBV15 and TRBJ1-3; TRBD1 matches at 7 bases. J lost 1 base, V lost 0 bases, and 3 bases had no gene match. Germline loops: CDR1 LNHNV, CDR2 YYDKDF (reference sequence). The CDR3 sequence is 16 residues long. CDR3 sequence (DNA): TGTGCCACCAGCAGAGACAGGGGGGCATCTGGAAACACCATATATTTT. Encoded protein: CATSRDRGASGNTIYF.

Worth noting for this clone: Germline is not matched at one junction end, which may reflect a read error. V usage is TRBV7-7 and J usage is TRBJ2-3; D could derive from TRBD1 or TRBD2 (5 bases each). Germline values: CDR1 SSHAT, CDR2 FNYEAQ (reference sequence). The CDR3 has 14 residues. The CDR3 spells CASSPTTWGDTQYF. In DNA form, the CDR3 reads TGTGCTAGCAGCCCGACTACGTGGGGGGATACGCAGTATTTT.

This chain joins TRBV18 and TRBJ1-5; the match to TRBD1 covers 9 bases. Looked up from germline, CDR1 is KGHSH and CDR2 is LQKENI. The CDR3 runs 16 residues. The V and J ends lost 5 bases and 7 bases, in that order; junction bases with no gene match: 12. The CDR3 here is CASSSSTGGAGQPQHF. The CDR3 region has the DNA TGTGCCAGCTCATCGAGCACAGGGGGCGCGGGCCAGCCCCAGCATTTT.

This rearrangement joins TRBV28 to TRBJ2-7, with 14 bases aligning to TRBD2. The CDR3 has 16 amino acids. CDR1 MDHEN and CDR2 SYDVKM come from the germline V gene. J lost 4 bases, V lost 5 bases, and 7 bases had no gene match. Written as DNA, the CDR3 is TGTGCCAGCAGTCAAGGGACTAGCGGGAGAGGTTACGAGCAGTACGTC. Translated, it gives CASSQGTSGRGYEQYV.

The V and J genes are TRBV11-2 and TRBJ2-3, with 11 bases identical to TRBD2. Germline trimming cut 0 bases from V and 6 bases from J; bases unmatched to any gene: 2. Looked up from germline, CDR1 is SGHAT and CDR2 is FQNNGV. This CDR3 is built from 15 residues. The CDR3 sequence is CASSLDRTSGDTQYF. The CDR3 nucleotides read TGTGCCAGCAGCTTAGACCGGACTAGCGGGGATACGCAGTATTTT.

The V gene is TRBV5-6, the J gene TRBJ1-1; 7 nucleotides agree with TRBD1. This CDR3 region has 14 residues. J was trimmed by 3 bases and V by 5 bases; bases with no gene match: 7. Germline CDR1 SGHDT, CDR2 YYEEEE. CDR3 amino acids: CASREPGGDTEAFF. DNA of the CDR3: TGTGCCAGCAGAGAACCAGGGGGGGACACTGAAGCTTTCTTT.

The chain is built from TRBV6-5 and TRBJ1-1, with TRBD1 identical over 10 bases. Germline CDR1 reads MNHEY; CDR2 reads SVGAGI. This CDR3 has 14 amino acids. Losses at the gene ends were 8 bases for V and 4 bases for J; bases not matched to a gene: 7. In DNA, the CDR3 is TGTGCCAGCGGCCGACAGGGGGCTGGCACTGAAGCTTTCTTT. Its protein is CASGRQGAGTEAFF.